A selection of T cell receptor beta chains follows, all from one sample in a study of technical replicates of blood from a handful of donors. Clones were read by immunoSEQ multiplex PCR, and TCRdb kept only the in-frame ones, dropping some. Of 70,000 to 95,000 clones detected, about 94% appear once; the ten largest clones hold about 0.22%. Sequenced input: T cells isolated from PBMCs. The receptors shown here come from a human donor in good health. CDR3s include the opening cysteine and the closing phenylalanine or tryptophan.

V gene: TRBV13
J gene: TRBJ2-1
CDR3 length: 11
CDR3 protein: CASSRRGEQFF

V gene: TRBV19
J gene: TRBJ2-1
CDR3 length: 17
CDR3 protein: CASTLEFGTSGSNEQFF

V gene: TRBV19
J gene: TRBJ1-1
CDR3 length: 14
CDR3 protein: CATYRGGWNTEAFF

V gene: TRBV10-3
J gene: TRBJ2-3
CDR3 length: 16
CDR3 protein: CAISDLDRTGLDTQYF

V gene: TRBV6-5
J gene: TRBJ1-1
CDR3 length: 12
CDR3 protein: CASGQTYTEAFF

V gene: TRBV7-7
J gene: TRBJ2-7
CDR3 length: 14
CDR3 protein: CASSRLGAGDEQYF

V gene: TRBV27
J gene: TRBJ2-2
CDR3 length: 16
CDR3 protein: CASSFQTGGNTGELFF

V gene: TRBV6-6
J gene: TRBJ2-2
CDR3 length: 12
CDR3 protein: CASMVAAGELFF

V gene: TRBV30
J gene: TRBJ2-1
CDR3 length: 12
CDR3 protein: CAWSGRGGAEFF

V gene: TRBV4-1
J gene: TRBJ1-6
CDR3 length: 16
CDR3 protein: CASSQIRDSPNSPLHF

V gene: TRBV30
J gene: TRBJ1-2
CDR3 length: 14
CDR3 protein: CASERIRGDYGYTF

V gene: TRBV5-4
J gene: TRBJ2-7
CDR3 length: 15
CDR3 protein: CASSLGSGGAYEQYF

V gene: TRBV18
J gene: TRBJ2-1
CDR3 length: 16
CDR3 protein: CASSPPTSGSYNEQFF

V gene: TRBV10-2
J gene: TRBJ2-7
CDR3 length: 12
CDR3 protein: CASSDIRYEQYF

V gene: TRBV11-3
J gene: TRBJ2-1
CDR3 length: 12
CDR3 protein: CASRIDSNEQFF

V gene: TRBV5-1
J gene: TRBJ2-7
CDR3 length: 15
CDR3 protein: CASSLSQGRTHEQYF

V gene: TRBV29-1
J gene: TRBJ1-5
CDR3 length: 13
CDR3 protein: CSVTTGGGQPQHF

V gene: TRBV13
J gene: TRBJ1-6
CDR3 length: 16
CDR3 protein: CASTQGAGPHNSPLHF